Each of the 7 T cell receptor beta chains below was sequenced from the same sample in a study of Ad26.COV2.S vaccination and SARS-CoV-2 variants. Described treatment: some 19 received Ad26.COV2.S at low or high dose, single or two shots; 5 received placebo; per-sample allocation not given. After the first vaccine or placebo injection, samples were drawn on day 63. The assay was immunoSEQ multiplex PCR, and TCRdb's table has in-frame clones only and misses some. The table records 400,000 to 450,000 clones, less than 95% of them present only once. The material was peripheral blood, obtained in a trial of Ad26.COV2.S vaccine versus placebo. The receptors were gathered from a person between 18 and 60 years old who received the Ad26.COV2.S COVID-19 vaccine or a placebo.

The genes are TRBV5-5 and TRBJ2-7; possibly TRBD2 for D (5 bases). The CDR3 is 13 amino acids. Trimming left V 4 bases short and J 2 bases short, with 10 bases between. The germline V gene has CDR1 SGHKS and CDR2 YYEKEE (reference sequence). The chain's CDR3 is CASSTHGAYEQYF. The CDR3 region has the DNA TGTGCCAGCAGCACCCACGGGGCCTACGAGCAGTACTTC.

V gene TRBV10-3 combines with J gene TRBJ2-7; 9 positions agree with TRBD2. Germline V lookup: CDR1 ENHRY, CDR2 SYGVKD. Germline trimming cut 1 base from V and 3 bases from J; bases unmatched to any gene: 4. This CDR3 has 15 residues. DNA for the CDR3: TGTGCCATCAGTGAGTTTTCTAGCGGGGTCTACGAGCAGTACTTC. Translated: CAISEFSSGVYEQYF.

V usage is TRBV29-1 and J usage is TRBJ2-5; D gene uncertain. Looked up from germline, CDR1 is SQVTM and CDR2 is ANQGSEA. V shed 0 bases and J shed 5 bases, with 13 bases lying between them. This CDR3 region has 14 residues. The CDR3 DNA is TGCAGCGTTGAAGATTATTCTAGAGGCGAGACCCAGTACTTC. Amino acids: CSVEDYSRGETQYF.

A word on this clone: This specimen includes other DNA sequences encoding the same CDR3. The chain joins TRBV5-1 to TRBJ2-7, with D possibly matching TRBD2 (6 bases). CDR1 SGHRS and CDR2 YFSETQ come from the germline V gene. The CDR3 totals 14 residues. Trimming removed 2 bases from V and 1 base from J, with 10 bases in between. CDR3 DNA: TGCGCCAGCAGCTTTTCGGGAGCGTCCTACGAGCAGTACTTC. Its protein product is CASSFSGASYEQYF.

This clone has just a few counts. The chain links TRBV6-5 to TRBJ2-7; unclear D gene. Germline lookup yields CDR1 MNHEY and CDR2 SVGAGI. Trimming shortened V by 4 bases and J by 2 bases, and 6 bases separated the two germline ends. The CDR3 has 12 residues. The CDR3 coding sequence is TGTGCCAGCAGTTCAGGTCCCTACGAGCAGTACTTC. It codes for CASSSGPYEQYF.

The V call is TRBV27, the J call TRBJ2-7, with D unclear. Germline CDR1 reads MNHEY; CDR2 reads SMNVEV (reference sequence). V was pared by 3 bases and J by 4 bases, with 10 bases between. The CDR3 sequence is 13 residues long. The CDR3 DNA follows: TGTGCCAGCAGTTTTTCTGCCATTTACGAGCAGTACTTC. Its translation is CASSFSAIYEQYF.

This clone was found once. The V gene is TRBV7-9, the J gene TRBJ1-4; D is unclear. Germline CDR1 reads SEHNR; CDR2 reads FQNEAQ (reference sequence). The CDR3 extends over 15 amino acids. Trimming cost V 5 bases and J 8 bases, with 18 bases left between them. CDR3 sequence: CASSTTDGVAEKLFF. Here the CDR3 DNA reads TGTGCCAGCAGCACGACCGATGGGGTGGCGGAAAAACTGTTTTTT.